These 19 T cell receptor beta chains came from one sample sequenced in a study of T cells after yellow fever vaccination. MiXCR, applied by TCRdb to the 5' RACE reads, yields one record per CDR3 protein. This table has about 130,000 distinct CDR3 sequences, under 8.5% appearing once. This sample comprised CD4+ T cells sorted from PBMCs, obtained 10 days after the first yellow fever vaccination. Every receptor here comes from a man younger than 35 who received the YFV17D yellow fever vaccine.

This clonotype showed up many times. The chain carries TRBV5-6 and TRBJ2-2; 9 bases agree with TRBD1. The ends lost 5 bases at V and 5 bases at J; junction bases unmatched: 4. The CDR3 runs to 14 residues. CDR1 and CDR2 from the germline V gene are SGHDT and YYEEEE. CDR3 region: CASRGQGRTGELFF. The CDR3 DNA reads as TGTGCCAGCAGGGGACAGGGTCGGACCGGGGAGCTGTTTTTT.

The rearrangement uses TRBV9 and TRBJ2-1; 9 nucleotides line up with TRBD2. Germline CDR1 reads SGDLS; CDR2 reads YYNGEE. The CDR3 runs 15 residues. V shed 0 bases, J shed 9 bases, and the junction held 7 bases outside the gene matches. CDR3 coding DNA: TGTGCCAGCAGCGTAGTTGGCGGGGGGGCCAGTGAGCAGTTCTTC. It specifies CASSVVGGGASEQFF.

The chain uses TRBV11-2 and TRBJ1-5; D call uncertain. The CDR3 is made up of 13 amino acids. Germline V CDR1 and CDR2: SGHAT, FQNNGV. Trimming pared 3 bases from V and 7 bases from J, leaving 10 bases between. This chain's CDR3 is CASSFNVNQPQHF. The CDR3 DNA reads TGTGCCAGCAGCTTCAACGTCAACCAGCCCCAGCATTTT.

This clonotype was detected many times. For the CDR3, the DNA is TGTGCCAGCAGTTACCCAGCGGCGGAAGGTAACATTCAGTACTTC. This sequence encodes CASSYPAAEGNIQYF. This sequence joins TRBV6-5 and TRBJ2-4; a possible D gene is TRBD2 (5 bases). Germline CDR1 and CDR2: MNHEY and SVGAGI. The CDR3 runs 15 residues. V was trimmed by 2 bases and J by 7 bases, leaving 15 bases between them.

In this sample, this clonotype turned up a few times. This chain uses TRBV18 with TRBJ1-1; weak D call: TRBD1 (5 bases). The germline CDR1 and CDR2 sequences are KGHSH and LQKENI. Trimming cost V 3 bases and J 0 bases, with 11 bases left between them. The CDR3 covers 15 residues. DNA for the CDR3: TGTGCCAGCTCACCCCCCGCAGGGATGAACACTGAAGCTTTCTTT. Residues: CASSPPAGMNTEAFF. The full variable domain, in which reference TRBV18 and TRBJ1-1 provide the parts outside the CDR3, is NAGVMQNPRHLVRRRGQEARLRCSPMKGHSHVYWYRQLPEEGLKFMVYLQKENIIDESGMPKERFSAEFPKEGPSILRIQQVVRGDSAAYFCASSPPAGMNTEAFFGQGTRLTVV.

This clonotype was observed many times. The chain uses TRBV29-1 and TRBJ1-1; 7 nucleotides align to TRBD1. Trimming took 3 bases from V and 4 from J; bases not matched to a gene: 14. This CDR3 has 16 amino acids. Germline CDR1 reads SQVTM; CDR2 reads ANQGSEA. The CDR3 region has the DNA TGCAGCGTTGACCCGAACAAAGGAAGGGGGCCCACTGAAGCTTTCTTT. Translation: CSVDPNKGRGPTEAFF.

This clonotype was picked up many times. V gene TRBV3-1 combines with J gene TRBJ2-5; possible D gene TRBD1, 6 bases. Germline CDR1 and CDR2: LGHDT and YNNKEL (reference sequence). This CDR3 is built from 16 residues. V lost 1 base, J lost 5 bases, and 17 bases lay in between. Here the CDR3 DNA reads TGTGCCAGCAGCCAAGGGACAGCCCCTCAGAGGGAGACCCAGTACTTC. Translation: CASSQGTAPQRETQYF.

This clonotype was observed many times. V usage is TRBV5-5 and J usage is TRBJ2-3; 11 bases match TRBD1. The J segment lost 3 bases and the V segment lost 4 bases, leaving 7 bases of the junction unmatched. There are 16 residues in the CDR3. Germline CDR1 reads SGHKS; CDR2 reads YYEKEE (reference sequence). CDR3: CASSGEGTGGTDTQYF. CDR3 nucleotides: TGTGCCAGCAGCGGGGAGGGGACAGGGGGGACAGATACGCAGTATTTT.

With respect to this clonotype: This sequence may be a read error, since a much larger clone differs from it by one base. The rearrangement links TRBV3-1 to TRBJ1-5, with TRBD1 matching over 7 bases. There are 15 residues in the CDR3. Germline assignment: CDR1 LGHDT and CDR2 YNNKEL (reference sequence). The CDR3 DNA reads TGTGCCAGCAGCCCGGGACAGTTAAGCAAACAGCCCCAGCATTTT. This encodes CASSPGQLSKQPQHF.

In this sample, this clonotype turned up many times. The V gene is TRBV10-3, the J gene TRBJ2-5; TRBD2 matches at 9 bases. This CDR3 region has 16 residues. Germline loops: CDR1 ENHRY, CDR2 SYGVKD. With V trimmed by 0 bases and J by 4 bases, 6 bases remained unmatched. In DNA, the CDR3 is TGTGCCATCAGTGAGTCGCTAGCGGGGTCGGCAGAGACCCAGTACTTC. Its protein is CAISESLAGSAETQYF.

This clonotype showed up just a few times. The genes are TRBV5-4 and TRBJ2-1; TRBD1 might be the D (6 bases). CDR1 and CDR2 from the germline V gene are SGHNT and YYREEE (reference sequence). V shed 3 bases and J shed 3 bases, with 13 bases lying between them. The CDR3 sequence is 15 residues long. CDR3: CASSSTGQGYNEQFF. In DNA, the CDR3 is TGTGCCAGCAGCTCTACAGGGCAAGGCTACAATGAGCAGTTCTTC.

Regarding this clonotype: A much larger clone lies one base from this, so it may be a read error. The rearrangement uses TRBV10-3 and TRBJ2-1; tentatively, D is TRBD1 (6 bases). The V end was cut by 10 bases, the J end by 1 base, with 17 bases between. CDR1 ENHRY and CDR2 SYGVKD come from the germline V gene. This CDR3 region has 15 residues. This chain's CDR3 is CATKTGLGSYNEQFF. The CDR3 DNA is TGTGCCACCAAAACAGGGCTAGGGTCCTACAATGAGCAGTTCTTC.

As for this clonotype: A much more abundant neighbour one base away suggests this may be a read error. The chain couples TRBV12-3 or TRBV12-4 to TRBJ2-2; possible D gene TRBD1, 5 bases. The V end was cut by 5 bases, the J end by 7 bases, with 11 bases between. This CDR3 has 13 amino acids. The CDR3 loop reads CASSAWTIGELFF. The DNA for the CDR3 is TGTGCCAGCAGTGCCTGGACAATCGGGGAGCTGTTTTTT.

This clonotype appeared many times. The chain links TRBV18 to TRBJ1-5, with 7 bases that match TRBD1. The ends lost 2 bases at V and 5 bases at J; junction bases unmatched: 6. This CDR3 region has 15 residues. The germline CDR1 and CDR2 sequences are KGHSH and LQKENI. The CDR3 is CASSPMTGRDQPQHF. The CDR3 DNA is TGTGCCAGCTCACCAATGACAGGGAGGGATCAGCCCCAGCATTTT.

This clonotype was counted between two and nine times. This sequence joins TRBV18 and TRBJ2-2; D is unclear. CDR3 length: 12 amino acids. Germline V gives CDR1 KGHSH, CDR2 LQKENI. V shed 9 bases and J shed 6 bases, with 11 bases lying between them. Written as DNA, the CDR3 is TGTGCCAGTTACTTTGGAGCCGGGGAGCTGTTTTTT. This gives the protein CASYFGAGELFF. Variable domain in full (rest from reference TRBV18 and TRBJ2-2): NAGVMQNPRHLVRRRGQEARLRCSPMKGHSHVYWYRQLPEEGLKFMVYLQKENIIDESGMPKERFSAEFPKEGPSILRIQQVVRGDSAAYFCASYFGAGELFFGEGSRLTVL.

Points on this clonotype: One base away lies a much larger clone, so this may be a sequencing read error. This chain joins TRBV29-1 and TRBJ2-1; D is uncertain. Germline V gene data show CDR1 as SQVTM and CDR2 as ANQGSEA. This CDR3 has 12 amino acids. V was pared by 7 bases and J by 9 bases, with 16 bases between. CDR3 nucleotides: TGCAGCGGTTCCCCCAGAGAGCGTGAGCAGTTCTTC. This codes for CSGSPREREQFF.

In this sample, this clonotype turned up many times. The gene calls are TRBV4-1 and TRBJ2-7, with D perhaps being TRBD1 or TRBD2 (6 bases each). Germline assignment: CDR1 MGHRA and CDR2 YSYEKL. Trimming left V 5 bases short and J 0 bases short, with 17 bases between. This CDR3 has 16 residues. The CDR3 DNA follows: TGCGCCAGCAGCGACCTAAGAGGGGGGAGCTCCTACGAGCAGTACTTC. Residues: CASSDLRGGSSYEQYF.

About this clonotype: Given a much more abundant clone one base away, this may be a read error. The rearrangement joins TRBV7-2 to TRBJ1-1; 8 nucleotides match TRBD1. Germline V CDR1 and CDR2: SGHTA, FQGNSA. The J segment lost 4 bases and the V segment lost 8 bases, leaving 6 bases of the junction unmatched. The CDR3 is made up of 13 amino acids. The CDR3 loop is CASANRGVTEAFF. CDR3 DNA: TGTGCCAGCGCTAACAGGGGGGTCACTGAAGCTTTCTTT.

This clonotype has ten or more counts. This chain joins TRBV7-7 and TRBJ2-3, with D unresolved. Germline V gene data show CDR1 as SSHAT and CDR2 as FNYEAQ (reference sequence). With 1 base removed from V and 5 bases from J, the gap between germline ends came to 7 bases. The CDR3 loop spans 13 amino acids. For the CDR3, the DNA is TGTGCCAGCAGCTTAGAGGCAGGAGATACGCAGTATTTT. This codes for CASSLEAGDTQYF.